This record concerns one T cell receptor beta chain sequence. Many counts were recorded for this clonotype. Its target antigen remains unknown. One base away there is no much larger clone; base qualities are not given. This sample stems from a study of HIV-infected patients and healthy controls (dated by TCRdb to 2014 to 2015). Background on the whole study: The question the study tested was whether immune perturbation and reconstitution could be captured by deep TCR repertoire sequencing of small blood samples from HIV patients. Points the paper makes about the study in general: Significantly higher mean Gini indices were seen in HIV-infected repertoires than in controls, possibly reflecting oligoclonality. The apparent post-therapy recovery of the Gini index in HIV-infected patients was not reproduced in size-matched repertoire data. A major limit on how widely the findings apply, in the view of the authors, was that only sixteen HIV-infected individuals were processed. During therapy, HIV-associated CDR3s significantly decreased in frequency, while CMV-associated CDR3s did not change significantly, though most became more frequent. Both the Jaccard index and the count of highly shared sequences showed that healthy controls shared more CDR3s between individuals than HIV+ patients did. The study did not determine donor HLA types. The dynamics of distinct T-cell subpopulations could not be separated, and sequencing depth was restricted, because whole blood was used. Compared with controls, HIV-infected patients showed significantly different mean usage of eight alpha and eight beta V genes. MAIT cell alpha-chain CDR3s were found at high frequency in healthy controls but were severely depleted in HIV+ repertoires. In the samples, alpha-beta chain pairing was left undetermined. Unequal numbers of distinct sequences between patients and controls complicated comparisons, and size-matching overweighted rare events from HIV-infected data. Roughly threefold more distinct CDR3s and higher Shannon diversity were observed in healthy control repertoires than in untreated HIV+ repertoires. The observed differences in diversity were not explained by the slight differences in age and sex profiles between the study cohorts.

Sequences MGHRA (CDR1) and YSYEKL (CDR2) are obtained from the germline V gene. V ends up 3 bases short and J 7 bases short, with an unmatched junction base count of 7. Inclusive of the bounding cysteine and phenylalanine, the CDR3 is 15 residues long. Left in the record is the CDR3 DNA by itself, 45 bases read in frame from the first base. Since whole blood was used without any cell fractionation, the repertoire reflected all peripheral T cells in unsorted form. As controls, ten healthy donors without infection were sampled, and about 40% of the ten donors were sampled a second time roughly 3 months later. For RNA extraction, 2 to 2.5 ml of peripheral blood was collected into Tempus tubes. Residual genomic DNA was removed with the TURBO-DNase kit and globin mRNA was depleted with GLOBINclear. Using SuperScript III with primers targeting the alpha and beta constant regions, 400 to 550 ng of RNA was reverse transcribed. Separate libraries for the alpha and beta chains were generated through chain-specific third strand synthesis that incorporated multiplexing indices. To avoid primer bias, the protocol used one single primer pair to amplify every rearrangement within a chain, and the protocol also attached molecular barcodes to each cDNA molecule. Purified cDNA was joined by T4 RNA Ligase 1 to a 5' RACE adapter carrying a random hexamer and the SP2 sequencing primer site. Second strand synthesis was performed with Phusion polymerase and primed from the SP2 site, and slow temperature ramps were applied to favor optimal annealing. Two random hexamer sequences, both added before amplification and joined together, made up the 12-nucleotide barcode of each molecule. P5 and P7 adapter elements plus a second index were added in a short first PCR, which was followed by an approximately 25-cycle amplification PCR with P5s and P7 primers. In total the libraries went through roughly 30 PCR cycles, after which the libraries were quantified on a Qubit, sized on a Bioanalyzer, and diluted to around 3.9 nM. Sequencing of the normalized libraries was done on an Illumina MiSeq using 2 x 250 paired-end kits. Reverse transcription reactions underwent purification over MinElute columns, with elution into around 9.4 ul Tris-Cl. Adapter ligations were incubated for about 22 hours at 16 degrees C and subsequently purified with AMPure XP beads at a 1:1 ratio. In the original analysis: Demultiplexed FASTQ files were processed with a modified Decombinator by which V, J, insert and barcode information was output. Sequences that shared a barcode but differed from the dominant sequence were discarded as errors, and original cDNA molecules were estimated by counting barcodes clustered at Levenshtein distance 3. The R packages ineq, vegan, igraph and RCytoscape were used for downstream analyses, with IMGT nomenclature and CDR3 definitions applied. V gene usage was computed over distinct sequences, each TCR counted once to avoid skew from clonal expansion. Whenever two unique CDR3 amino acid sequences within a donor differed by a single Levenshtein edit, similarity networks linked them. Published HIV-specific CDR3s (roughly 90 alpha, approximately 700 beta) and CMV-specific CDR3s (about twelve alpha, some 230 beta) were assembled and queried against the repertoires. Random subsampling to size-matched repertoires showed patients' decreased diversity was not caused by their lower sequence numbers. TCRdb reran the public reads through fastp at Q25 and MiXCR, keeping productive beta chains. When rows share a CDR3 protein, they turn into one entry using the most common DNA and genes. TCRdb's processing, not the study's, gives the V and J calls here. This sample gives 18,000 or so distinct CDR3 sequences in total; about 12% of them show up just once. 11% of the sample comes from the top ten.

Sequenced material: blood. This receptor was identified in an adult in good health. The chain links TRBV4-1 with TRBJ1-4; a stretch of 8 junction bases matches TRBD1. The CDR3 amino acid sequence is: CASSQHGTGGEKLFF. The bases are TGCGCCAGCAGCCAGCACGGGACAGGCGGTGAAAAACTGTTTTTT.